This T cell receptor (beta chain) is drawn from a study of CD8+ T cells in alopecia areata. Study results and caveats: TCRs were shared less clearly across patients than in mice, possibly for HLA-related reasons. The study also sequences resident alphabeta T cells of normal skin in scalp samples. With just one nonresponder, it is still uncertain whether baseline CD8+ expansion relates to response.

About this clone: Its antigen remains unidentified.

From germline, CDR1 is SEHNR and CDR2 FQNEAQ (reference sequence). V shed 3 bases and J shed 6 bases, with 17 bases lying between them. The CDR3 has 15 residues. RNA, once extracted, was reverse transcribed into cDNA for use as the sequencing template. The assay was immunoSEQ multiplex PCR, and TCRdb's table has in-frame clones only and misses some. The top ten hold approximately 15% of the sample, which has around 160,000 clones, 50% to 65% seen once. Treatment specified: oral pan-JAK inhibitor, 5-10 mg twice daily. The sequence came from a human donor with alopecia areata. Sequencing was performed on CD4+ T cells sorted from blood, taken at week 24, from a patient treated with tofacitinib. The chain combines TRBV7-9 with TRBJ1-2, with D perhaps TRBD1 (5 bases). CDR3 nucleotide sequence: TGTGCCAGCAGCTTGCTGCAGGGATCATCGGATGGCTACACCTTC. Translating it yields CASSLLQGSSDGYTF.